Listed below are T cell receptor beta chains from one sample, sequenced in a study of shared T cell receptors in the human thymus. Clones were sequenced by immunoSEQ multiplex PCR, and TCRdb holds only the in-frame ones, with some missing. The sample gives about 660,000 clones, approximately 88% of which show up once; around 0.0099% is in the top ten. The same specimen was also included in a second study, on human thymus T cells.

Sequencing input: thymocytes. All receptors come from a boy younger than two with a congenital heart defect. Both conserved end residues are part of each CDR3. The D gene is left open where the match is weak. Clone sizes are given selectively: once, few, many, or a class where the clone is expanded.

clone size	V gene	D gene	J gene	CDR3 DNA	CDR3 protein
-	TRBV27	-	TRBJ1-4	TGTGCCAGCAGTTTGAACATAACTAATGAAAAACTGTTTTTT	CASSLNITNEKLFF
-	TRBV4-3	TRBD2	TRBJ2-7	TGCGCCAGCAGCCAAGATACTAGCGGGAGGACCTCGGGGTGCGAGCAGTACTTC	CASSQDTSGRTSGCEQYF
-	TRBV7-6	TRBD1	TRBJ1-1	TGTGCCAGCAGCTTAGGGGACAGCTTCATGAACACTGAAGCTTTCTTT	CASSLGDSFMNTEAFF
-	TRBV7-8	TRBD1	TRBJ1-5	TGTGCCAGCAGCTTAGCCGGGGGACAGCGCCATAGCAATCAGCCCCAGCATTTT	CASSLAGGQRHSNQPQHF
-	TRBV21-1	-	TRBJ1-5	TGTGCCAGCAGCGGGCGACAGGGAATGAACGGCAATCAGCCCCAGCATTTT	CASSGRQGMNGNQPQHF
-	TRBV5-8	-	TRBJ2-1	TGTGCCAGCAGCTTAGTGGGAGTAGAGCAGTTCTTC	CASSLVGVEQFF
-	TRBV4-2	TRBD2	TRBJ2-1	TGTGCCAGCAGCCAGTGGGGGGGGACTAGCGGCTACAATGAGCAGTTCTTC	CASSQWGGTSGYNEQFF
-	TRBV6-4	-	TRBJ1-1	TGTGCCAGCAGTGACTCGGGAGGGGAGGGGACTGAAGCTTTCTTT	CASSDSGGEGTEAFF
-	TRBV4-3	TRBD2	TRBJ2-7	TGCGCCAGCAGCGGGCACTGGACTAGCGGGGAGGGAGAGCAGTACTTC	CASSGHWTSGEGEQYF
-	TRBV15	-	TRBJ2-7	TGTGCCACCAGCAGAGATGAGGCAGCCGAGCAGTACTTC	CATSRDEAAEQYF
-	TRBV6-5	TRBD2	TRBJ2-7	TGTGCCAGCAGTCAGACTAGCGACCCCTACGAGCAGTACTTC	CASSQTSDPYEQYF
-	TRBV11-2	-	TRBJ2-6	TGTGCCAGCAGCTCTGTGGCCAACGTCCTGACTTTC	CASSSVANVLTF
-	TRBV28	TRBD1	TRBJ1-6	TGTGCCAGCAGTTTTGGGGACAGGGGGATCAATTCACCCCTCCACTTT	CASSFGDRGINSPLHF
-	TRBV4-3	-	TRBJ1-4	TGCGCCAGCAGCCAAGATCGGAAACAGACTAATGAAAAACTGTTTTTT	CASSQDRKQTNEKLFF
-	TRBV4-1	TRBD1	TRBJ2-5	TGCGCCAGCAGTGAGGGACAGCAAGAGACCCAGTACTTC	CASSEGQQETQYF
-	TRBV7-2	-	TRBJ2-5	TGTGCCAGCAGCTTAGAGACAGCAGGGGTGTACCAAGAGACCCAGTACTTC	CASSLETAGVYQETQYF
-	TRBV11-2	TRBD2	TRBJ2-7	TGTGCCAGCAGCTTAACTAGCGCCTACGAGCAGTACTTC	CASSLTSAYEQYF
-	TRBV11-2	TRBD1	TRBJ2-2	TGTGCCAGCAGCTTCGGACAGGGAGGCACCGGGGAGCTGTTTTTT	CASSFGQGGTGELFF
-	TRBV27	-	TRBJ2-3	TGTGCCAGCAGTCCGCATATCCGGGGAGGACCCACAGATACGCAGTATTTT	CASSPHIRGGPTDTQYF
-	TRBV27	TRBD1	TRBJ2-6	TGTGCCAGCAGTTCCATACAGGGGGCGGCTGGGGCCAACGTCCTGACTTTC	CASSSIQGAAGANVLTF
once	TRBV14	-	TRBJ2-5	TGTGCCAGCAGCGGGTACGGGAGTGAGACCCAGTACTTC	CASSGYGSETQYF
-	TRBV28	TRBD1	TRBJ1-2	TGTGCCAGCGCTGGCGGACAGGGGGCCGATGGCTACACCTTC	CASAGGQGADGYTF
-	TRBV11-3	-	TRBJ2-5	TGTGCCAGCAGCTTAGAGTTTGAGAGCGCCCAGTACTTC	CASSLEFESAQYF
-	TRBV11-2	TRBD2	TRBJ2-7	TGTGCCAGCAGCTCCCCAGCGGGAGGCTCCGGGGGCGAGCAGTACTTC	CASSSPAGGSGGEQYF
once	TRBV27	TRBD2	TRBJ2-1	TGTGCCAGCATCAGGCGGCGGGAGGGCTTCTACAATGAGCAGTTCTTC	CASIRRREGFYNEQFF
-	TRBV5-8	-	TRBJ2-2	TGTGCCAGCAGCTTGGAGGCAGGAACGATCTCCGGGGAGCTGTTTTTT	CASSLEAGTISGELFF
-	TRBV5-1	TRBD1	TRBJ1-2	TGCGCCAGCAGCTCCTCCGTAACAAGGGGGCAGGCGAAAGTGGGGACTAACTATGGCTACACCTTC	CASSSSVTRGQAKVGTNYGYTF
-	TRBV7-9	-	TRBJ2-7	TGTGCCAGCAGCTTAGGGGCAGGCTACGAGCAGTACTTC	CASSLGAGYEQYF
-	TRBV10-3	TRBD2	TRBJ2-5	TGTGCCATCAGTGACGGGGGCGGGAGGGCCGGGAAGACCCAGTACTTC	CAISDGGGRAGKTQYF
-	TRBV28	TRBD2	TRBJ2-5	TGTGCCAGCAGTATTCCGGCGGGAGCGGGAGTTGACGTTCGGATTGAGACCCAGTACTTC	CASSIPAGAGVDVRIETQYF
-	TRBV6-1	-	TRBJ2-3	TGTGCCAGCAGTGAACACGGCAGGGGATACGGCACAGATACGCAGTATTTT	CASSEHGRGYGTDTQYF
-	TRBV11-2	TRBD2	TRBJ2-7	TGTGCCAGCAGCCCAGGACTAGCGAGGGAGCAGTACTTC	CASSPGLAREQYF
-	TRBV7-2	-	TRBJ2-3	TGTGCCAGCAGCACGGAGCCCTCAAGCACAGATACGCAGTATTTT	CASSTEPSSTDTQYF
-	TRBV27	TRBD2	TRBJ2-3	TGTGCCAGCAGTTTTGGGGGGGACCCAGATACGCAGTATTTT	CASSFGGDPDTQYF
-	TRBV30	-	TRBJ2-1	TGTGCCTGGAGCTACAGGGCTAAGAGGAATGAGCAGTTCTTC	CAWSYRAKRNEQFF
-	TRBV27	-	TRBJ1-4	TGTGCCAGCAGCTCAGGTGCCACTCCAACTAATGAAAAACTGTTTTTT	CASSSGATPTNEKLFF
-	TRBV6-5	TRBD2	TRBJ2-7	TGTGCCAGCAGTTACCAGCGGGAAACCGAGCAGTACTTC	CASSYQRETEQYF
-	TRBV4-3	-	TRBJ1-4	TGCGCCAGCAGCCAAGTTGGCCCGACAGAGGAAAAACTGTTTTTT	CASSQVGPTEEKLFF
-	TRBV6-5	-	TRBJ2-5	TGTGCCAGCAGTTACGAGGGCGAGACCCAGTACTTC	CASSYEGETQYF